One and the same sample provided the 7 T cell receptor beta chains below, sequenced in a study of blood T cells in healthy people across ages. Primed by a sample-barcoded 5' primer and a J-beta primer mix, a second PCR proceeded for roughly 7 to 11 cycles. TCRdb itself ran the 5' RACE reads through MiXCR, one entry per CDR3 protein. This repertoire shows about a million distinct CDR3 sequences, around two fifths found once; its top ten account for over 10%. Material for sequencing was blood. These TCRs come from a man aged 18 to 30 in good health.

This clonotype was seen only a few times. The chain couples TRBV15 to TRBJ2-1; D is uncertain. Trimming removed 4 bases at V and 2 bases at J, with 12 bases between. The germline V gene has CDR1 LNHNV and CDR2 YYDKDF (reference sequence). There are 15 residues in the CDR3. Written as DNA, the CDR3 is TGTGCCACCAGCACCCGGGCCGTCCCCTACAATGAGCAGTTCTTC. Amino acid sequence: CATSTRAVPYNEQFF.

The chain is built from TRBV28 and TRBJ2-7; D is unresolved. The CDR3 totals 13 residues. Trimming removed 4 bases from V and 2 bases from J, with 9 bases in between. Germline V lookup: CDR1 MDHEN, CDR2 SYDVKM. The CDR3 spells CASSSKSTYEQYF. The CDR3 DNA follows: TGTGCCAGCAGTTCCAAATCGACCTACGAGCAGTACTTC.

As concerns this clonotype: Given a much more abundant clone one base away, this may be a read error. V gene TRBV5-1 combines with J gene TRBJ2-5, with D possibly matching TRBD1 (5 bases). The V gene lost 3 bases and the J gene lost 11 bases, with 20 bases spanning the gap. The CDR3 loop spans 14 amino acids. The V gene's germline CDR1 is SGHRS and CDR2 YFSETQ. The CDR3 DNA reads as TGCGCCAGCAGCTACAATGACAGATACAATGAGCAGTACTTC. Its translation is CASSYNDRYNEQYF.

V gene TRBV4-2 combines with J gene TRBJ1-1; 11 bases align to TRBD1. The CDR3 length is 16 residues. Germline assignment: CDR1 LGHNA and CDR2 YNFKEQ. V gave up 1 base and J gave up 4 bases; unmatched junction bases: 5. The chain's CDR3 is CASSQGRTGGVTEAFF. CDR3 sequence (DNA): TGTGCCAGCAGCCAAGGGCGGACAGGGGGCGTCACTGAAGCTTTCTTT.

This clonotype has a handful of counts. This sequence joins TRBV2 and TRBJ1-1; D is undetermined. The CDR3 is made up of 14 amino acids. CDR1 is SNHLY, CDR2 FYNNEI, per germline. V was pared by 2 bases and J by 6 bases, with 13 bases between. CDR3 sequence reads: CASSERPGSSEAFF. For the CDR3, the DNA is TGTGCCAGCAGTGAACGGCCAGGATCCTCTGAAGCTTTCTTT.

The rearrangement uses TRBV6-4 and TRBJ1-2; D call uncertain. Trimming stripped 2 bases from V and 6 bases from J, with 16 bases between. This CDR3 is 15 amino acids long. Germline CDR1 reads MRHNA; CDR2 reads SNTAGT. The CDR3 loop reads CASSDALGGRNGYTF. The CDR3 DNA follows: TGTGCCAGCAGTGACGCGCTGGGAGGGAGGAATGGCTACACCTTC.

The sample holds a few counts of this clonotype. The V call is TRBV7-3, the J call TRBJ2-5; TRBD1 matches 9 bases. The trim removed 2 bases at V and 11 bases at J, leaving 15 bases unmatched. The V gene's germline CDR1 is SGHTA and CDR2 FQGTGA. The CDR3 length is 16 residues. As DNA, the CDR3 is TGTGCCAGCAGCTTATTGGGACAGGGAGTCTACAATGAGCAGTACTTC. Its protein product is CASSLLGQGVYNEQYF.